This TCR beta chain derives from a study of blood T cell repertoires in COVID-19. Study as a whole: Samples representing acute and convalescent COVID-19 were sourced from the United States, Italy and Spain.

Assay: immunoSEQ multiplex PCR; the TCRdb copy retains only in-frame clones and omits some. This sample carries around 130,000 clones, just under 80% of them seen once, and the ten largest clones take 16%. This CDR3 spans 15 amino acids. In germline, CDR1 is LNHDA, CDR2 SQIVND (reference sequence). Trimming removed 6 bases at V and 0 bases at J, with 12 bases between. The chain combines TRBV19 with TRBJ2-1; tentatively, D is TRBD2 (5 bases). The clonotype comes from a man aged 55-75 years with active or convalescent COVID-19. Source material: peripheral blood. The CDR3 DNA reads as TGTGCCAGTAGGTTCGGCGGGCCCTCCTACAATGAGCAGTTCTTC. Protein: CASRFGGPSYNEQFF.